This entry describes one T cell receptor beta chain. What it recognizes is unknown. Per germline, CDR1 SEHNR and CDR2 FQNEAQ (reference sequence). With 3 bases removed from V and 6 bases from J, the gap between germline ends came to 8 bases. This CDR3 has 12 amino acids. This record belongs to a study of CD8+ T cells in alopecia areata. RNA was isolated and reverse transcribed to cDNA, the sequencing template. Assay: immunoSEQ multiplex PCR; the TCRdb copy retains only in-frame clones and omits some. Here the sample spans about 180,000 clones, roughly 50% being singletons. Whole-study findings and limits: One nonresponder makes the tie between baseline CD8+ expansion and response uncertain.

Specified treatment: oral pan-JAK inhibitor, 5-10 mg twice daily. Separation by sorting yielded CD4+ and CD8+ T cells from PBMCs. Sequencing used CD8+ T cells sorted from blood, obtained at week 24, from a patient treated with tofacitinib. V usage is TRBV7-9 and J usage is TRBJ1-1; no reliable D call. The receptor's source is a human donor with alopecia areata. CDR3 coding DNA: TGTGCCAGCAGCTTGTCTGGGGCTGAAGCTTTCTTT. This sequence encodes CASSLSGAEAFF.